This entry describes one T cell receptor (beta chain). This entry is derived from a study of response to subunit inactivated influenza vaccine. V was pared by 4 bases and J by 7 bases, with 6 bases between. The CDR3 has 12 amino acids. Germline loops: CDR1 SGHRS, CDR2 YFSETQ. TCRdb re-called the RT-PCR reads with MiXCR, one entry per CDR3 protein. The table includes around 520,000 distinct CDR3 sequences, roughly 23% detected once. The chain has TRBV5-1 and TRBJ1-6, with D unclear. Specimen: CD4+ T cells sorted from PBMCs, collected more than 4 days after vaccination. The source of this sequence is a man aged 45-60 years who received an inactivated influenza vaccine. The CDR3 region is CASSTENSPLHF. CDR3 coding DNA: TGCGCCAGCAGCACAGAGAATTCACCCCTCCACTTT.